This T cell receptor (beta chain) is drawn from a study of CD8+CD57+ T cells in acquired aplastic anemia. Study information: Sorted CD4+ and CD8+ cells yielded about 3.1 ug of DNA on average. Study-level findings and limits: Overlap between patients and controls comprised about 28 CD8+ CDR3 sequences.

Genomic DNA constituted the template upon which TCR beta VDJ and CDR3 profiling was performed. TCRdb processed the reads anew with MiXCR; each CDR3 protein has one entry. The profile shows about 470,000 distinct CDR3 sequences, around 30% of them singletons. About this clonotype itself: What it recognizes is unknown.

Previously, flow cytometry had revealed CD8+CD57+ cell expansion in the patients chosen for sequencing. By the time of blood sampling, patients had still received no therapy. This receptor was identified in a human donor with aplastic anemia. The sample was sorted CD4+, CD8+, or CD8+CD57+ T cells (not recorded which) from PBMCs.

CDR3 bases: TGTGCCTGGAGTGTGGCTGACTCCCAGCATTTT. Its translation is CAWSVADSQHF. The genes are TRBV30 and TRBJ1-5; no reliable D call. Trimming stripped 0 bases from V and 11 bases from J, with 8 bases between. The CDR3 loop spans 11 amino acids. Germline V CDR1 and CDR2: GTSNPN, SVGIG (reference sequence).